This is a list of T cell receptor beta chains from one sample in a study of CD8+ T cells in alopecia areata. Libraries were prepared by immunoSEQ multiplex PCR; TCRdb keeps only in-frame clonotypes and omits some of them. Among over 200,000 clones listed, 50% to 75% were seen once. The specimen was CD4+ T cells sorted from blood, collected at week 4, from a patient treated with tofacitinib. The receptor set was obtained from a human donor with alopecia areata. Each CDR3 is given with its conserved first and last residue. D genes are given only for firm matches. Clone size is given for some rows only: seen once, a few or many times, or a class if the clone is expanded.

TRBV15	TRBJ1-5	TRBD1	14	-	TGTGCCACCAGCAGGGACCGGGACAGATCGCCCCAGCATTTT	CATSRDRDRSPQHF
TRBV7-2	TRBJ2-5	-	16	-	TGTGCCAGCAGCCTCGTACCCCCCCCGGGCAAAGAGACCCAGTACTTC	CASSLVPPPGKETQYF
TRBV7-2	TRBJ1-5	-	12	once	TGTGCCAGCAGCTGGGGGGCCCAGCCCCAGCATTTT	CASSWGAQPQHF
TRBV29-1	TRBJ1-5	-	14	few	TGCAGCGTTGGGCTTCAGGGGAACAATCAGCCCCAGCATTTT	CSVGLQGNNQPQHF
TRBV2	TRBJ2-1	-	13	once	TGTGCCAGCAGTAGGCAGGGTAAGAATGAGCAGTTCTTC	CASSRQGKNEQFF
TRBV19	TRBJ1-1	-	15	-	TGTGCCAGTAGTATCAATTCGGGAGTCGTCACTGAAGCTTTCTTT	CASSINSGVVTEAFF
TRBV29-1	TRBJ2-5	TRBD1	13	few	TGCAGCGTTCAATCAGGGGGAGTGGAGACCCAGTACTTC	CSVQSGGVETQYF
TRBV29-1	TRBJ1-4	TRBD1	13	few	TGCAGCGGGGCTGACAGGGGCAATGAAAAACTGTTTTTT	CSGADRGNEKLFF
TRBV11-1	TRBJ2-7	-	14	few	TGTGCCAGCAGCATCGGACAGCACTCCTACGAGCAGTACTTC	CASSIGQHSYEQYF
TRBV23-1	TRBJ1-2	TRBD1	14	-	TGCGCCAGCAGTCTGGAAGGGACAGGGGATGGCTACACCTTC	CASSLEGTGDGYTF
TRBV7-2	TRBJ2-1	TRBD2	16	few	TGTGCCAGCAGCTCACCCCGGGGAGGGTTGAACAATGAGCAGTTCTTC	CASSSPRGGLNNEQFF
TRBV7-2	TRBJ2-4	TRBD2	16	-	TGTGCCAGCAGCTTATCCAGCGGGAAGGCCAAAAACATTCAGTACTTC	CASSLSSGKAKNIQYF
TRBV30	TRBJ2-5	-	13	-	TGTGCCTGGACGCGCGGGGTTGCAGAGACCCAGTACTTC	CAWTRGVAETQYF
TRBV4-2	TRBJ1-5	-	13	few	TGTGCCAGCAGTCGAGACAGCAATCAGCCCCAGCATTTT	CASSRDSNQPQHF
TRBV5-4	TRBJ2-2	TRBD2	15	-	TGTGCCAGCAGCACGGGACTAGCGGAGACCGGGGAGCTGTTTTTT	CASSTGLAETGELFF
TRBV12-5	TRBJ1-2	-	14	-	TGTGCTAGTGGAGAACAGGGCGTTACTCGGGGCTACACCTTC	CASGEQGVTRGYTF
TRBV9	TRBJ1-1	-	14	once	TGTGCCAGCAGCAGGACTGTGTTTGACACTGAAGCTTTCTTT	CASSRTVFDTEAFF
TRBV29-1	TRBJ1-2	-	12	-	TGCAGCGTTGGCCAGGGATCCTATGGCTACACCTTC	CSVGQGSYGYTF